This T cell receptor beta chain is from a study of blood T cell repertoires in COVID-19 (dated by TCRdb to the early 2020s). For the study in its entirety: Samples from collaborators originated in the United States, Italy and Spain and spanned both the acute and convalescent phases of COVID-19. The material from the prospective study consisted of cDNA or gDNA derived from T cells, B-cell-depleted T cells, or PBMCs. Subjects who had been exposed to COVID-19, were actively infected with it, or had recovered from it provided the deeply sampled blood TCRbeta repertoires that made up the dataset. The repertoires were made available in a free public database intended to serve as a resource for research on the immune response to SARS-CoV-2. Samples were obtained from the ongoing ImmuneRACE study (first 160 participants) and from approximately 1,200 subjects provided by 6 global collaborators. Sample metadata almost always included a de-identified subject ID, COVID-19 status, age in years and sex. HLA class I and class II types, where available, came from metadata supplied by the sample provider rather than from assay-based typing.

TCRbeta CDR3 regions were amplified from genomic DNA using the immunoSEQ Assay, a bias-controlled multiplex PCR. The original pipeline was this. The number of nucleated cells in each sample was estimated by amplification of reference gene primers within the assay. To quantify the absolute abundance of each unique TCRbeta CDR3 rearrangement, sequence reads were collapsed and filtered. Productive Simpson clonality was computed per sample as the square root of Simpson's diversity index over productive rearrangements. This is the immuneACCESS table as TCRdb keeps it, with only in-frame sequences that have V and J called. A part of the clones is gone; compared with another copy, unresolved V genes explain less than half, and the rest is unexplained. Clone size and the V and J calls come from that table; the DNA yielded D and trimming. Across this sample there are nearly 30,000 clones, with 89% seen only once. The ten largest clones represent roughly 9.6% of the sample.

Whole blood was collected in K2EDTA tubes by collaborating institutions according to the institutions' own protocols. For TCRbeta analysis, collaborators shipped samples in one of three forms: frozen whole blood, isolated PBMCs, or DNA extracted from either of those sample types. From the cysteine through the phenylalanine, the CDR3 covers 16 amino acids. Only the CDR3 region is kept as DNA, spanning 48 bases read in frame from base 1. V lost 0 bases and J lost 2 bases; the stretch between them is 9 bases long. Reading the germline V gene gives CDR1 SGDLS and CDR2 YYNGEE. Concerning this clone itself: It has no known antigen specificity. Base qualities are not provided; no much larger clone lies one nucleotide away.

The paper's findings and limits, for the study overall: How much clinical and demographic metadata was included differed by source and by participant, and the metadata was provided uncurated.

The sample taken for sequencing was peripheral blood. The sequence joins TRBV9 to TRBJ1-6, with no confidently assigned D gene. The sequence derives from a human donor in a cohort sampled during active COVID-19. CDR3 sequence: CASSVGGQAYNSPLHF. The nucleotide sequence reads as follows: TGTGCCAGCAGCGTAGGTGGGCAGGCCTATAATTCACCCCTCCACTTT. Full variable domain (CDR3 extended with the reference TRBV9 and TRBJ1-6 proteins): DSGVTQTPKHLITATGQRVTLRCSPRSGDLSVYWYQQSLDQGLQFLIQYYNGEERAKGNILERFSAQQFPDLHSELNLSSLELGDSALYFCASSVGGQAYNSPLHFGNGTRLTVT.